This TCR beta chain was identified in a study of CD8 T cells in ankylosing spondylitis. Findings and caveats of the study: In ankylosing spondylitis blood, a motif of roughly eight highly homologous TCR beta variants appeared characteristic.

TCRdb itself ran the 5' RACE reads through MiXCR, one entry per CDR3 protein. The sample has around 390,000 distinct CDR3 sequences; approximately 20% are singletons. The germline gives CDR1 KGHDR, CDR2 SFDVKD. Trimming took 3 bases from V and 4 from J, leaving 12 bases between them. CDR3 size: 15 residues. On this clonotype itself: Its antigen is currently unknown.

The TCR comes from a male donor with ankylosing spondylitis. The sequenced material came from blood, either unsorted or a sorted T cell fraction (not recorded which). The chain has TRBV24-1 and TRBJ2-1; D possibly matches TRBD1 or TRBD2 (6 bases each). CDR3 nucleotide sequence: TGTGCCACCAGTGATCCGACTAGGGGGTACAATGAGCAGTTCTTC. Protein sequence: CATSDPTRGYNEQFF.